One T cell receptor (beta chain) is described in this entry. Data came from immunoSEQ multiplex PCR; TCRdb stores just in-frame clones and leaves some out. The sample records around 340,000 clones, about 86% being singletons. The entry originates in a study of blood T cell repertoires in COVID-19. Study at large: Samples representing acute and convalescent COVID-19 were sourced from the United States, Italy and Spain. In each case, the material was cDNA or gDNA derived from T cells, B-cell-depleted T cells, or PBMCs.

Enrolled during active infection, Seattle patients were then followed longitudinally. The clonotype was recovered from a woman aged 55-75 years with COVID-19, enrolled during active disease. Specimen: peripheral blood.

CDR3 sequence (DNA): TGTGCCATCAGTGAGTCGAACACGGGGGTATTGAACACTGAAGCTTTCTTT. It specifies CAISESNTGVLNTEAFF. The genes are TRBV10-3 and TRBJ1-1; TRBD1 might be the D (5 bases). V lost 0 bases and J 0 bases, leaving 14 bases between the germline ends. Per the germline V gene, CDR1 is ENHRY and CDR2 is SYGVKD. The CDR3 extends over 17 amino acids.